These 24 T cell receptor beta chains share one sample of origin, sequenced in a study of vaccination effects on CD4 cells after COVID-19. Assay: immunoSEQ multiplex PCR; the TCRdb copy retains only in-frame clones and omits some. The repertoire holds under 40,000 clones, with 70% to 80% as singletons. Isolation of CD4+ T cells took place after 10 days of culture. No antigen has been identified for these receptors. This specimen was CD4+ T cells from PBMCs cultured without peptide, taken before COVID-19 vaccination. The receptors originated from a human donor who received a COVID-19 vaccine.

The rearrangement links TRBV9 to TRBJ1-1; D call uncertain. The CDR3 extends over 14 amino acids. Germline V lookup: CDR1 SGDLS, CDR2 YYNGEE. Trimming stripped 2 bases from V and 1 base from J, with 9 bases between. The CDR3 spells CASSVGGRNTEAFF. CDR3 nucleotides: TGTGCCAGCAGCGTTGGAGGGAGGAACACTGAAGCTTTCTTT. Combining the CDR3 with reference TRBV9 and TRBJ1-1 gives the whole variable domain DSGVTQTPKHLITATGQRVTLRCSPRSGDLSVYWYQQSLDQGLQFLIQYYNGEERAKGNILERFSAQQFPDLHSELNLSSLELGDSALYFCASSVGGRNTEAFFGQGTRLTVV.

The V and J genes are TRBV30 and TRBJ2-1; D possibly corresponds to TRBD1 (5 bases). V shed 4 bases and J shed 3 bases, with 19 bases lying between them. Per germline, CDR1 GTSNPN and CDR2 SVGIG (reference sequence). The CDR3 is 16 residues long. The CDR3 loop is CAWISIPDSYYNEQFF. CDR3 in DNA: TGTGCCTGGATCAGTATTCCAGACAGCTACTACAATGAGCAGTTCTTC. Drawing the rest from reference TRBV30 and TRBJ2-1, the complete variable domain is SQTIHQWPATLVQPVGSPLSLECTVEGTSNPNLYWYRQAAGRGLQLLFYSVGIGQISSEVPQNLSASRPQDRQFILSSKKLLLSDSGFYLCAWISIPDSYYNEQFFGPGTRLTVL.

The chain combines TRBV14 with TRBJ2-2; 7 nucleotides align to TRBD1. The CDR3 loop spans 15 amino acids. V shed 1 base, J shed 5 bases, and the junction held 4 bases outside the gene matches. CDR1 SGHDN and CDR2 FVKESK come from the germline V gene. CDR3 amino acids: CASSQGQGRTGELFF. DNA for the CDR3: TGTGCCAGCAGCCAAGGACAGGGTCGGACCGGGGAGCTGTTTTTT.

This clone was seen only a few times. This rearrangement joins TRBV5-8 to TRBJ1-1, with D possibly matching TRBD1 (5 bases). Trimming stripped 0 bases from V and 4 bases from J, with 13 bases between. Germline V CDR1 and CDR2: SGHTS, YDEGEE. The CDR3 is made up of 15 amino acids. The CDR3 loop is CASSLGAGLSTEAFF. The DNA for the CDR3 is TGTGCCAGCAGCTTGGGGGCAGGGTTATCCACTGAAGCTTTCTTT.

The chain joins TRBV19 to TRBJ2-1, with D possibly TRBD2 on 5 matching bases. The V gene's germline CDR1 is LNHDA and CDR2 SQIVND (reference sequence). This CDR3 spans 16 amino acids. Between the trimmed V and J ends, which lost 1 base and 0 bases, there was a span of 10 bases. CDR3 bases: TGTGCCAGTAGTATAGCGAGGGTGTCCTCCTACAATGAGCAGTTCTTC. Protein sequence: CASSIARVSSYNEQFF.

In this sample, this clone turned up once. The rearrangement links TRBV27 to TRBJ2-2, with 14 bases matching TRBD2. CDR1 is MNHEY, CDR2 SMNVEV, per germline (reference sequence). Trimming took 8 bases from V and 4 from J; bases not matched to a gene: 0. The CDR3 has 14 residues. This CDR3 reads CASGLAGGTGELFF. CDR3 coding DNA: TGTGCCAGCGGACTAGCGGGGGGCACCGGGGAGCTGTTTTTT.

V is TRBV5-1 and J is TRBJ2-3; 9 nucleotides agree with TRBD2. The V segment lost 10 bases and the J segment 4 bases; nucleotides outside the gene matches: 10. CDR3 length: 14 residues. From germline, CDR1 is SGHRS and CDR2 YFSETQ. DNA of the CDR3: TGCGCCTCCTCAATAGCGGGAGAGGCAGATACGCAGTATTTT. This translates into CASSIAGEADTQYF.

This clone turned up a few times. This chain connects TRBV7-2 to TRBJ1-2; no reliable D call. Germline V gene lookup returns CDR1 SGHTA and CDR2 FQGNSA. The CDR3 extends over 11 amino acids. V lost 1 base to trimming and J lost 3 bases, with 0 bases between them. As DNA, the CDR3 is TGTGCCAGCAGCTTAGACTATGGCTACACCTTC. It specifies CASSLDYGYTF. The entire variable domain, with the rest obtained from reference TRBV7-2 and TRBJ1-2, is as follows: GAGVSQSPSNKVTEKGKDVELRCDPISGHTALYWYRQSLGQGLEFLIYFQGNSAPDKSGLPSDRFSAERTGGSVSTLTIQRTQQEDSAVYLCASSLDYGYTFGSGTRLTVV.

V is TRBV4-2 and J is TRBJ2-3; possibly TRBD2 for D (6 bases). Trimming took off 0 bases at V and 1 base at J, with 11 bases between the two ends. In germline, CDR1 is LGHNA, CDR2 YNFKEQ. This CDR3 is 16 amino acids long. The CDR3 is CASSQETSRGTDTQYF. DNA of the CDR3: TGTGCCAGCAGCCAAGAAACTAGCCGCGGCACAGATACGCAGTATTTT.

The rearrangement uses TRBV10-1 and TRBJ1-1; D is ambiguous. V lost 4 bases and J lost 3, with 6 bases in between. This CDR3 has 12 residues. CDR1 and CDR2 from the germline V gene are WNHNN and SYGVQD (reference sequence). CDR3 sequence reads: CASSVGDTEAFF. CDR3 bases: TGCGCCAGCAGTGTGGGAGACACTGAAGCTTTCTTT.

The V gene is TRBV5-8, the J gene TRBJ1-4; 7 bases are a match to TRBD1. Germline CDR1 SGHTS, CDR2 YDEGEE. The CDR3 sequence is 15 residues long. The trim removed 0 bases at V and 5 bases at J, leaving 4 bases unmatched. The CDR3 protein is CASSLGQGGNEKLFF. In DNA form, the CDR3 reads TGTGCCAGCAGCTTGGGACAGGGAGGAAATGAAAAACTGTTTTTT.

J is TRBJ1-4 and V is TRBV6-4; D is unclear. Per germline, CDR1 MRHNA and CDR2 SNTAGT. CDR3 size: 13 residues. V was trimmed by 8 bases and J by 5 bases, leaving 12 bases between them. CDR3 nucleotide sequence: TGTGCCAGCGGATACGGAGGCAATGAAAAACTGTTTTTT. Its translation is CASGYGGNEKLFF.

The chain recombines TRBV12-3 or TRBV12-4 with TRBJ2-7, with D uncertain. This CDR3 spans 12 amino acids. V was cut by 4 bases and J by 8 bases, with 12 bases left in between. CDR3 sequence: CASSSTLGKQYF. CDR3 coding DNA: TGTGCCAGCAGTTCAACGCTCGGCAAGCAGTACTTC.

The rearrangement joins TRBV6-1 to TRBJ1-2; D gene ambiguous. The CDR3 runs 11 residues. Germline CDR1 and CDR2: MNHNS and SASEGT. Trimming left V 10 bases short and J 2 bases short, with 8 bases between. CDR3 protein: CATIANYGYTF. CDR3 DNA: TGTGCCACCATTGCAAACTATGGCTACACCTTC.

V and J are TRBV6-5 and TRBJ2-1; unclear D gene. Germline V gene lookup returns CDR1 MNHEY and CDR2 SVGAGI. V shed 6 bases and J shed 0 bases, with 9 bases lying between them. CDR3 length: 14 residues. The CDR3 DNA reads as TGTGCCAGCAGGAGCTTGAGCTCCTACAATGAGCAGTTCTTC. Translating gives CASRSLSSYNEQFF.

The chain recombines TRBV6-5 with TRBJ2-1, with 13 bases matching TRBD2. V lost 6 bases and J lost 11; bases outside the gene matches: 10. This CDR3 comprises 15 residues. Germline V lookup: CDR1 MNHEY, CDR2 SVGAGI. In DNA, the CDR3 is TGTGCCAGCAGAATCGGGACTAGCGGGATCCTCAAGCAGTTCTTC. It encodes CASRIGTSGILKQFF.

The rearrangement links TRBV5-1 to TRBJ2-3; D perhaps matches TRBD2 (6 bases). CDR3 size: 13 residues. Trimming left V 4 bases short and J 4 bases short, with 10 bases between. Per the germline V gene, CDR1 is SGHRS and CDR2 is YFSETQ. The CDR3 sequence: CASSGEVPDTQYF. As DNA, the CDR3 is TGCGCCAGCAGCGGGGAGGTTCCAGATACGCAGTATTTT. The whole variable domain, remainder taken from reference TRBV5-1 and TRBJ2-3, is KAGVTQTPRYLIKTRGQQVTLSCSPISGHRSVSWYQQTPGQGLQFLFEYFSETQRNKGNFPGRFSGRQFSNSRSEMNVSTLELGDSALYLCASSGEVPDTQYFGPGTRLTVL.

The gene calls are TRBV7-8 and TRBJ1-1, with D possibly matching TRBD1 (6 bases). The CDR3 is 13 residues long. The germline CDR1 and CDR2 sequences are SGHVS and FQNEAQ. Trimming pared 5 bases from V and 6 bases from J, leaving 13 bases between. The CDR3 sequence: CASSPRGAAEAFF. CDR3 sequence (DNA): TGTGCCAGCAGCCCGCGGGGGGCAGCTGAAGCTTTCTTT.

CDR3 sequence reads: CSVGIGTSGYNEQFF. DNA of the CDR3: TGCAGCGTTGGAATCGGGACTAGCGGATACAATGAGCAGTTCTTC. The rearrangement uses TRBV29-1 and TRBJ2-1; 11 bases map to TRBD2. The V segment lost 4 bases and the J segment 4 bases; nucleotides outside the gene matches: 6. There are 15 residues in the CDR3. Germline loops: CDR1 SQVTM, CDR2 ANQGSEA.

The J gene is TRBJ1-6, the V gene TRBV30; no clear D. CDR3 length equals 11 residues. The V end lost 3 bases, the J end lost 9 bases, and 6 bases lay between the germline ends. Germline CDR1 and CDR2: GTSNPN and SVGIG (reference sequence). The CDR3 DNA follows: TGTGCCTGGAGAACCGGTTCACCCCTCCACTTT. Its translation is CAWRTGSPLHF.

The CDR3 coding sequence is TGCGCCAGCAGCTTGGCCGGGACAGCGGAAAAACTGTTTTTT. Translated: CASSLAGTAEKLFF. V and J are TRBV5-1 and TRBJ1-4, with 7 bases aligning to TRBD1. Trimming cost V 0 bases and J 8 bases; bases outside gene matches: 4. The CDR3 has 14 residues. Germline V CDR1 and CDR2: SGHRS, YFSETQ.

This clone was recorded once. V and J are TRBV5-1 and TRBJ2-5; D may be TRBD1 (5 bases). This CDR3 comprises 15 residues. Trimming removed 0 bases from V and 5 bases from J, with 14 bases in between. Germline-derived CDR1 and CDR2 are SGHRS and YFSETQ. This chain's CDR3 is CASSLESTSGETQYF. Written as DNA, the CDR3 is TGCGCCAGCAGCTTGGAATCGACTTCAGGGGAGACCCAGTACTTC.

The chain combines TRBV5-1 with TRBJ1-2; D is ambiguous. CDR1 and CDR2 (germline): SGHRS, YFSETQ. The ends were cut back, 0 bases at V and 1 base at J, with 4 bases in the middle. This CDR3 has 13 residues. The CDR3 nucleotides read TGCGCCAGCAGCTTGGACAGTAACTATGGCTACACCTTC. Amino acid sequence: CASSLDSNYGYTF.

The chain has TRBV2 and TRBJ2-3, with D tentatively TRBD1 or TRBD2 (5 bases each). V gave up 2 bases and J gave up 4 bases, with 10 bases separating them. Germline CDR1 and CDR2: SNHLY and FYNNEI. The CDR3 runs 14 residues. The CDR3 region is CASSEWGFADTQYF. In nucleotides, the CDR3 is TGTGCCAGCAGTGAATGGGGGTTTGCAGATACGCAGTATTTT.